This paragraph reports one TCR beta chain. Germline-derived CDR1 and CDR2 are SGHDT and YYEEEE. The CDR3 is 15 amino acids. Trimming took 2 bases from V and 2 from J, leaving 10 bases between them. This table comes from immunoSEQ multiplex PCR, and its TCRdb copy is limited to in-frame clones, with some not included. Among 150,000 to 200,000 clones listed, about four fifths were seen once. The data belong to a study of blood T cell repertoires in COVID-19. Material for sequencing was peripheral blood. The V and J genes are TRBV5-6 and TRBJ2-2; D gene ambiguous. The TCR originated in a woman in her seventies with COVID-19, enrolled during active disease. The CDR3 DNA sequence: TGTGCCAGCAGCTTTGGGCAGATAAACACCGGGGAGCTGTTTTTT. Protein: CASSFGQINTGELFF.